The following is a T cell receptor beta chain sequence with its context. Antigen: not known. The sample belongs to a study of shared clonotypes between healthy human individuals. Notes on the study in general: The diversity represented, both genetic and in exposure history, was limited by few donors. Lower generation probabilities were found for non-shared clonotypes than for those shared by all four donors. Among the subsets, naive ones generally showed larger estimated richness than memory ones.

Around 30,000 T cell genomes, or around 200 ng DNA, went into the sorted-subset replicate PCRs. Method: immunoSEQ multiplex PCR; TCRdb's copy keeps in-frame clones and lacks some. The sample contains around 700,000 clones, about 91% of which appear only once. Germline V gives CDR1 SGHNT, CDR2 YYREEE (reference sequence). V lost 6 bases and J lost 1, with 28 bases in between. This CDR3 contains 20 residues. Positively selected for CCR7, the CD45RO-negative cells used as naive CD8 cells excluded terminally differentiated effector memory CD45RA+ cells. The J gene is TRBJ2-2, the V gene TRBV5-4; D is possibly TRBD1 or TRBD2 (5 bases each). Material for sequencing was naive CD8+ T cells sorted from blood. This sequence originates from a man between 25 and 39 years old in good health. The CDR3 DNA reads TGTGCCAGCACCTCTTTCCGGGAAAAGGGACCCTACCAGAACACCGGGGAGCTGTTTTTT. Its translation: CASTSFREKGPYQNTGELFF.